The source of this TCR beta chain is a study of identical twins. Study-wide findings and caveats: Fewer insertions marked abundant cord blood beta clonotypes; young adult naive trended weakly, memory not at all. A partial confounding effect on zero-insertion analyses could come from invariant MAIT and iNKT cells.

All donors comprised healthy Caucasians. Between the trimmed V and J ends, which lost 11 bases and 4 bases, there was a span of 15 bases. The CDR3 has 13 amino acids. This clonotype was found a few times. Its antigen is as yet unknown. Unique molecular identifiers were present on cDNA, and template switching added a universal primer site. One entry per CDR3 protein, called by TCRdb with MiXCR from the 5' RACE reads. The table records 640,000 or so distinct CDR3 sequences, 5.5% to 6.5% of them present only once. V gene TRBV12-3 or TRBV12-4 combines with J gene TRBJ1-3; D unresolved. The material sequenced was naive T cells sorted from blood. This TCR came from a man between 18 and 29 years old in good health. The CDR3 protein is CASLGYEGNTIYF. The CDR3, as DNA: TGTGCCTCGTTGGGGTATGAGGGAAACACCATATATTTT.